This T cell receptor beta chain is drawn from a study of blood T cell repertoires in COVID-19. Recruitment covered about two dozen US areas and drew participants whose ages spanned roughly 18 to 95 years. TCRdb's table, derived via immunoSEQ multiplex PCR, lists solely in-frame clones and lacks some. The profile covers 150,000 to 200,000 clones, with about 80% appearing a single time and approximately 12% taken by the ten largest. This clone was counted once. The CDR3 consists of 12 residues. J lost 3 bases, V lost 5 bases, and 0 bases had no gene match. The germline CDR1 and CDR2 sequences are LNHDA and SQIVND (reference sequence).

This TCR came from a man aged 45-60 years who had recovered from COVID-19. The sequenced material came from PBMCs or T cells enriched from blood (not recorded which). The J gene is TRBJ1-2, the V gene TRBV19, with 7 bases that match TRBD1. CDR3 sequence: CASSGQDYGYTF. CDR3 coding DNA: TGTGCCAGTAGTGGACAGGACTATGGCTACACCTTC.